This T cell receptor beta chain was sequenced for a study of blood T cell repertoires in COVID-19 (dated by TCRdb to 2020 to 2022). For context, the study as a whole: Samples from collaborators originated in the United States, Italy and Spain and spanned both the acute and convalescent phases of COVID-19. The prospective study material was composed of cDNA or gDNA derived from T cells, B-cell-depleted T cells, or PBMCs. The sample metadata nearly always contained a de-identified subject ID, COVID-19 status, age in years and sex. Where available, HLA class I and class II types were taken from metadata supplied by the sample provider and were not determined by assay-based typing. The dataset comprised deeply sampled blood TCRbeta repertoires from subjects exposed to, actively infected with, or recovered from COVID-19. The repertoires were made available in a free public database intended to serve as a resource for research on the immune response to SARS-CoV-2. The samples were drawn from the first 160 participants of the ongoing ImmuneRACE study and from under 1,500 subjects provided by 6 global collaborators.

Results and caveats for the whole study, not just this receptor: The amount of clinical and demographic metadata varied by source and participant and was provided uncurated.

This clone was observed once. This clone's antigen is unknown. Within one base of it there is no much larger clone, and no base qualities were kept. The CDR3 runs 12 amino acids, cysteine and phenylalanine included. This entry keeps only the CDR3 DNA: 36 bases, framed from base 1. Sequences GTSNPN (CDR1) and SVGIG (CDR2) are obtained from the germline V gene (reference sequence). V is pruned by 4 bases and J by 4 bases, leaving 2 bases of the junction without a gene match. Each collaborating institution followed its own protocols to collect whole blood in K2EDTA tubes. For TCRbeta analysis, collaborator samples were shipped as frozen whole blood, as isolated PBMCs, or as DNA extracted from either sample type. The immunoSEQ Assay, a bias-controlled multiplex PCR, was used to amplify TCRbeta CDR3 regions from genomic DNA. The source study handled its data this way. The number of nucleated cells in each sample was estimated by amplification of reference gene primers within the assay. Sequence reads were collapsed and filtered to measure the absolute abundance of every unique TCRbeta CDR3 rearrangement. For each sample, productive Simpson clonality was calculated as the square root of Simpson's diversity index over productive rearrangements. What TCRdb holds here is the immuneACCESS table cut down to in-frame rearrangements. Part of the clones is not present; checked against another copy, under half of the missing clones reflect an unresolved V gene, and the others are unexplained. V, J and clone size reflect that table, while D and trimming were determined from the DNA. Within this sample are about 110,000 clones, with approximately 79% of them counted one time only. 20% to 25% of the sample rests with the top ten.

Material: peripheral blood. This receptor was identified in a man between 65 and 79 years old with active or convalescent COVID-19. The sequence joins TRBV30 to TRBJ1-1; 8 of the junction bases match TRBD1. The CDR3 is CAWTRGRTEAFF. The nucleotides are TGTGCCTGGACCAGGGGGCGCACTGAAGCTTTCTTT.